This T cell receptor beta chain was recovered during a study of blood T cell repertoires in COVID-19. Across the whole study: Sites across the United States, Italy and Spain contributed samples from acute and convalescent COVID-19. From T cells, B-cell-depleted T cells, or PBMCs came the material, which was cDNA or gDNA.

Methods used by the authors: Amplification of reference gene primers was used by the study to estimate nucleated cell counts. Some clones are missing from TCRdb's copy, which holds only in-frame ones; the method was immunoSEQ multiplex PCR. V and J calls plus clone size are reproduced from that table; the DNA served to infer D and trimming. Among about 250,000 clones, about 86% were seen once, and the ten largest hold roughly 8.7%. What was sequenced was peripheral blood. This receptor was taken from a man between 40 and 49 years old with active or convalescent COVID-19.

The CDR3 sequence is CASWGTIQYEQYF. CDR3 coding DNA: TGTGCCAGCTGGGGGACTATTCAATACGAGCAGTACTTC. The V gene is TRBV6-5, the J gene TRBJ2-7; TRBD2 aligns across 7 bases. The CDR3 consists of 13 residues. Germline CDR1 reads MNHEY; CDR2 reads SVGAGI. The V segment lost 8 bases and the J segment 4 bases; nucleotides outside the gene matches: 8.